This T cell receptor beta chain appears in the sequencing data of a study of shared clonotypes between healthy human individuals (dated by TCRdb to about 2020). Regarding the research as a whole: The cohort included three men and a couple of women between 18 and 49 years of age. For each donor, CD4 naive and CD4 memory were each run on three plates, CD8 naive on two plates, and CD8 memory on one plate. Blood TCR repertoires of 5 or 6 healthy adults were deeply sequenced to estimate repertoire size and the extent of clonotype sharing between individuals. Libraries were prepared and TCR repertoires were sequenced by different laboratories using diverse techniques, in order to increase sequencing depth and limit assay-specific biases. Per donor, leukapheresis produced somewhere between about 0.85 and 10 billion PBMCs. What the authors observed across the whole study: Larger estimated clonotype richness was generally found for naive subsets than for memory subsets. Pairwise subsampling indicated that sequencing depth was expected to affect the degree of clonotype sharing among donors. Sampling was restricted to blood, and TCR repertoires in tissue are likely to differ from TCR repertoires in blood. Even with the large sequencing depth, rarefaction of the sorted-subset datasets indicated that sequencing was incomplete. Because the study included only a small number of donors, the genetic and exposure-history diversity represented was limited. Compared with non-shared clonotypes, the clonotypes found in all four sorted-subset donors had higher generation probabilities. Approximately 5% of naive CD4, roughly 3.6% of naive CD8, 2% to 2.5% of memory CD4, and approximately 0.39% of memory CD8 clonotypes were shared across several donors.

To note about this clone: Its antigen is currently not known. No much larger clonotype is one base removed from it; base qualities were not supplied.

For CDR1 and CDR2, the germline V gene lists SGHAT and FQNNGV. Its CDR3 holds 14 amino acids, cysteine through phenylalanine. Here the CDR3 DNA is all that survives: 42 bases in frame from base 1. TCR CDR3 regions were amplified from genomic DNA by multiplex PCR using the deep immunoSEQ assay. Extracted genomic DNA from each cell subset was spread evenly across all wells of several immunoSEQ 96-well plates, with each plate serving as a replicate. For sorted subsets, roughly 200 ng of genomic DNA, equivalent to roughly 33,000 T cell genomes, went into each replicate PCR. The purified libraries were quantified using a Qubit 3.0 fluorometer, sized with a Bioanalyzer 2100, and then quantified again using the KAPA Library Quantification kit. A separate single-read 150-cycle Illumina NextSeq 550 flow cell was used to sequence each immunoSEQ 96-well plate. In the paper's pipeline: Because the immunoSEQ output included only junctional sequences and no quality scores, the filtering could not be the same as the filtering used for full-length reads. Sequences were annotated with PyIR, a Python wrapper for IgBLAST v1.9, and V/J genes and CDR3 were assigned using IMGT germline references. Reads were filtered out if the reads had weak V/J assignments (E-value above 1e-6), no CDR3, stop codons, out-of-frame junctions, or ambiguous translated residues. V3J clonotypes were defined as sequences sharing an identical inferred V gene, J gene, and CDR3 amino acid sequence. Percentage overlap between repertoires was computed as shared unique clonotypes divided by the size of the smaller repertoire. Repertoire richness was assessed with RTK rarefaction, the Chao1 estimator, and Recon v2.1 estimates of unobserved clonotypes. OLGA was used to compute generation probabilities for all TCRbeta clonotypes that the gDNA method yielded from four donors. This immuneACCESS table, as held by TCRdb, lists in-frame sequences with V and J called but not all clones. Of the missing ones, under half trace to an unresolved V gene in checked studies; the others have no known cause. V, J and clone size reflect that table, while D and trimming were determined from the DNA. Recorded for this sample are some 2 million clones; about 95% of them occurred a single time. The ten largest clones capture about 1.1% of the sample.

CD8 naive samples consisted of CD45RO-negative cells that were positively selected for CCR7, yielding a CD45RA+CCR7+ population without TemRA cells. The donors were healthy, HIV-negative adults with no recently reported acute infections or vaccinations. Every donor was a Caucasian adult residing in Nashville, Tennessee, USA. Blood was collected by leukapheresis, and PBMCs were isolated by Ficoll-Histopaque density gradient centrifugation and then cryopreserved in liquid nitrogen vapor phase. Analytical flow cytometry was used to check the purity and quantity of each magnetically sorted T cell population. Each sorted fraction had its genomic DNA isolated and then quantified by UV absorbance on a Nanodrop 2000c.

The clonotype comes from a man aged 18 to 30 in good health. The V and J genes are TRBV11-2 and TRBJ2-5; no D gene call is confident. The better agreement between TRBJ2-7 and the DNA end casts doubt on the J call. The specimen was naive CD8+ T cells sorted from blood. This specimen's cell subset or site label, per the study, means: CD45RA+CCR7+. The DNA sequence reads TGTGCCAGCAGCTTGACGGTGGGATCCTACGAGCAGTACTTC. Its translation reads: CASSLTVGSYEQYF.